This T cell receptor (beta chain) was recorded in a study of neurological immune-mediated disorders. General observations from the study: The expanded clones of different subjects shared no CDR3 amino acid sequences (suggesting private repertoires in all groups).

This clonotype was detected ten times or more. Its antigen remains unknown. Unsorted libraries were generated from 2 million PBMCs. These cells had been stored in RNAlater at -80 C. TCRdb reprocessed the 5' RACE reads with MiXCR, giving one entry per CDR3 protein. This table holds approximately 65,000 distinct CDR3 sequences, roughly 4.9% found once. The CDR3 is 17 residues long. The germline V gene encodes CDR1 DFQATT and CDR2 SNEGSKA (reference sequence). The J segment lost 3 bases and the V segment lost 5 bases, leaving 15 bases of the junction unmatched. The sample was PBMCs. The chain employs TRBV20-1 and TRBJ2-3; the match to TRBD2 covers 9 bases. This clonotype originated in a human donor with multiple sclerosis. The donor label of this sample is uncertain. CDR3 amino acids: CSAPLNSAGGLTDTQYF. CDR3 DNA sequence: TGCAGTGCTCCCCTAAATTCAGCGGGGGGTTTGACAGATACGCAGTATTTT.